The 2 T cell receptor beta chains presented below share a single source sample, sequenced in a study of T cells in Graves' hyperthyroidism and ophthalmopathy. The investigators amplified TCR beta CDR3 regions from RNA transcripts. The TCR CDR3 was amplified in a first-round RT-PCR using the HTBI primer set. TCRdb fed the multiplex PCR reads into MiXCR, producing one record per CDR3 protein. Of 450,000 to 700,000 distinct CDR3 sequences in the sample, roughly 50% are singletons; the top ten hold about 8.3%. The specimen sequenced was peripheral blood or thyroid tissue (not recorded which). These receptors all come from a young woman with Graves' hyperthyroidism.

This clonotype has a count of ten or more. The CDR3 coding sequence is TGTGCCAGCAGTCCGACAGGGGGTTACACTGAAGCTTTCTTT. Its protein is CASSPTGGYTEAFF. The chain recombines TRBV6-2 or TRBV6-3 with TRBJ1-1; 9 bases align to TRBD1. J lost 3 bases, V lost 5 bases, and 4 bases had no gene match. In germline, CDR1 is MNHEY, CDR2 SVGEGT. The length of the CDR3 is 14 residues.

This CDR3 reads CSLDRGYGYTF. DNA of the CDR3: TGCAGCTTAGACAGGGGGTATGGCTACACCTTC. J is TRBJ1-2 and V is TRBV29-1; 9 nucleotides match TRBD1. The germline V gene encodes CDR1 SQVTM and CDR2 ANQGSEA. V shed 8 bases and J 5 bases; nucleotides not matched to a gene: 3. The CDR3 length is 11 residues.